This T cell receptor beta chain was recorded in a study of shared clonotypes between healthy human individuals. Regarding the study as a whole: Memory subsets generally showed lower estimated richness than naive subsets.

The CDR3 runs to 15 residues. Trimming left V 0 bases short and J 0 bases short, with 6 bases between. From germline, CDR1 is SGHRS and CDR2 YFSETQ. It was about 180 ng DNA, about 30,000 T cell genomes, that sorted-subset replicate PCRs used. In the original workflow: ImmunoSEQ output held junction-only sequences without quality scores, so filtering differed. Repertoires were generated with immunoSEQ multiplex PCR, while TCRdb's copy carries only in-frame clones and drops some. D and trimming were read from the DNA, whereas the V and J calls and clone size are those reported in that table. The sample carries 1,400,000 or so clones, 98% to 99% recorded once. Worth noting for this clone: What it binds is unknown. Within the sample, other DNA sequences also encode this same CDR3.

Material for sequencing was naive CD4+ T cells sorted from blood. Subset in this sample: CD45RA+ positively selected. This clonotype was sampled from a man aged 30-40 years in good health. This sequence joins TRBV5-1 and TRBJ2-2, with D uncertain. CDR3 sequence (DNA): TGCGCCAGCAGCTTGGGACAACCGAACACCGGGGAGCTGTTTTTT. This codes for CASSLGQPNTGELFF.